This T cell receptor (beta chain) was obtained from a study of T cells after yellow fever vaccination. About the study: With SMART-Seq v4 Ultra Low Input, the fractions containing low cell numbers were prepared. Study conclusions and caveats: The study re-detected most primary-vaccination clones after the booster (about 95% CD4, around 89% CD8).

Trimming pared 0 bases from V and 1 base from J, leaving 9 bases between. This CDR3 is 15 amino acids long. CDR1 and CDR2 (germline): KGHSH, LQKENI. As TCR cDNA was made by 5'RACE template switching, a universal primer site and UMIs were added. TCRdb passed the 5' RACE reads through MiXCR, listing each CDR3 protein once. The table lists about 240,000 distinct CDR3 sequences, roughly 7.2% of them singletons. In its sample, this clonotype was seen a few times. Its antigen is currently unknown. This TCR was recovered from a man aged 30 to 45 who received the YFV17D yellow fever vaccine. This sample comprised CD4+ T cells sorted from PBMCs, obtained 15 days after the yellow fever booster vaccination. This rearrangement joins TRBV18 to TRBJ1-1; no clear D gene. Here the CDR3 reads CASSPPGAANTEAFF. The CDR3 DNA follows: TGTGCCAGCTCACCACCAGGTGCCGCGAACACTGAAGCTTTCTTT.